This TCR beta chain was recorded in a study of blood T cell repertoires in COVID-19. Germline V gene sequence: CDR1 KGHSH, CDR2 LQKENI. The length of the CDR3 is 14 residues. V gave up 5 bases and J gave up 1 base; unmatched junction bases: 4. Some clones are missing from TCRdb's copy, which holds only in-frame ones; the method was immunoSEQ multiplex PCR. Among roughly 180,000 clones listed, 65% to 85% were seen once. V and J are TRBV18 and TRBJ1-1, with 7 bases lining up with TRBD1. The TCR was taken from a woman aged 25 to 39 with acute or convalescent COVID-19. Sequencing was performed on peripheral blood. The chain's CDR3 is CASSGDSQNTEAFF. The CDR3 DNA reads TGTGCCAGCTCAGGGGACAGCCAGAACACTGAAGCTTTCTTT.